This is a list of T cell receptor beta chains from one sample in a study of CD8 T cells in Susac syndrome. TCRdb re-called the immunoSEQ multiplex PCR reads with MiXCR, one entry per CDR3 protein. The table has roughly 330,000 distinct CDR3 sequences, roughly 94% seen once; the top ten hold over 0.05%. The sequenced material came from CD4+ T cells from PBMCs. These receptors all stem from a human donor with multiple sclerosis. CDR3s include the opening cysteine and the closing phenylalanine or tryptophan. A D gene is named only where the DNA matches it firmly. Size is stated for part of the rows, as once, few or many counts, or as a class when the clone is expanded.

>TRBV19|-|TRBJ2-2|TRBD2
CASSIWGGRDGGELFF
TGTGCCAGTAGTATCTGGGGCGGGAGGGACGGCGGGGAGCTGTTTTTT
>TRBV12-3/TRBV12-4|-|TRBJ2-7|TRBD1
CASRPLQGADEQYF
TGTGCCAGCAGACCCCTACAGGGGGCCGACGAGCAGTACTTC
>TRBV7-2|-|TRBJ2-4|TRBD2
CASSSSSGILKNIQYF
TGTGCCAGCAGCTCCTCTAGCGGGATACTCAAAAACATTCAGTACTTC
>TRBV19|-|TRBJ2-3|-
CASSIDHGNGADTQYF
TGTGCCAGTAGTATAGATCACGGGAATGGCGCAGATACGCAGTATTTT
>TRBV20-1|-|TRBJ1-1|-
CSASRWGTEAFF
TGCAGTGCTAGTCGCTGGGGCACTGAAGCTTTCTTT
>TRBV20-1|-|TRBJ2-3|TRBD2
CSARDLLAGTTDTQYF
TGCAGTGCTAGAGATCTACTAGCGGGGACCACAGATACGCAGTATTTT
>TRBV7-2|-|TRBJ1-1|-
CASSLFPTAEGTEAFF
TGTGCCAGCAGCTTATTCCCGACAGCCGAGGGCACTGAAGCTTTCTTT
>TRBV6-2/TRBV6-3|-|TRBJ1-5|-
CASSPDAGPQHF
TGTGCCAGCAGTCCGGATGCCGGGCCCCAGCATTTT
>TRBV5-5|-|TRBJ2-1|-
CASSSVYPGNEQFF
TGTGCCAGCAGCTCCGTTTACCCCGGCAATGAGCAGTTCTTC
>TRBV5-1|-|TRBJ2-7|TRBD1
CASSFGSRDRGYEQYF
TGCGCCAGCAGCTTCGGTTCTCGGGACAGGGGCTACGAGCAGTACTTC
>TRBV29-1|-|TRBJ2-3|-
CSSRKVDTQYF
TGCAGCTCCCGGAAGGTGGATACGCAGTATTTT
>TRBV5-4|-|TRBJ2-1|TRBD2
CASSFKAGRNEQFF
TGTGCCAGCAGCTTTAAAGCGGGACGCAATGAGCAGTTCTTC
>TRBV11-2|once|TRBJ2-1|TRBD2
CASSRTSGLSSYNEQFF
TGTGCCAGCAGCAGGACTAGCGGGCTAAGCTCCTACAATGAGCAGTTCTTC
>TRBV6-2/TRBV6-3|-|TRBJ2-3|-
CASRTERHTDTQYF
TGTGCCAGCAGGACCGAGCGGCACACAGATACGCAGTATTTT
>TRBV3-1|-|TRBJ2-7|-
CASSQDLSAAYEQYF
TGTGCCAGCAGCCAAGATCTCAGCGCCGCCTACGAGCAGTACTTC
>TRBV20-1|-|TRBJ1-5|-
CSARDLGSVQGPQHF
TGCAGTGCTAGAGATCTTGGTTCGGTACAGGGGCCCCAGCATTTT
>TRBV30|-|TRBJ2-7|-
CAFLSTGIYEQYF
TGTGCCTTTTTAAGCACAGGGATTTACGAGCAGTACTTC
>TRBV27|-|TRBJ1-2|TRBD1
CASSRGQSGGYTF
TGTGCCAGCAGTAGGGGACAGTCTGGTGGCTACACCTTC
>TRBV3-1|-|TRBJ2-4|-
CASSRLQGRGAKNIQYF
TGTGCCAGCAGCCGCCTGCAGGGAAGGGGAGCCAAAAACATTCAGTACTTC